This T cell receptor beta chain emerged from a study of CD8 T cells in ankylosing spondylitis. Study-wide results and limits: Blood of patients with ankylosing spondylitis appeared to be characterized by a TCR beta motif of about eight highly homologous variants. Earlier work had already found some motif variants in reactive arthritis synovial fluid and blood. CD8+ cells made up the disease-linked clones, which were relatively rare in peripheral blood. As reported, disease-linked clones showed significant enrichment in matched ankylosing spondylitis synovial fluid.

This clonotype was seen ten or more times. Its target is not known. CDR3 length: 17 residues. The J segment lost 4 bases and the V segment lost 4 bases, leaving 9 bases of the junction unmatched. Germline V gives CDR1 SGHTA, CDR2 FQGNSA. Molecular-barcoded quantitative 5'-RACE produced these TCR beta libraries. TCRdb independently ran MiXCR on the 5' RACE reads; one entry per CDR3 protein. The table lists more than 400,000 distinct CDR3 sequences, roughly 5.2% of them singletons. Source material: blood, either unsorted or a sorted T cell fraction (not recorded which). The chain combines TRBV7-2 with TRBJ2-3; 12 nucleotides agree with TRBD2. The source is a male donor with ankylosing spondylitis. CDR3: CASSSRLAGGPPDTQYF. The CDR3 DNA reads TGTGCCAGCAGCTCCCGTCTAGCGGGAGGGCCCCCAGATACGCAGTATTTT.